Listed below are T cell receptor beta chains from one sample, sequenced in a study of human T cells and chemical hapten exposure. TCRdb processed the RACE reads anew with MiXCR; each CDR3 protein has one entry. The sample has about 160,000 distinct CDR3 sequences; about 27% are singletons. The material was whole blood, obtained in connection with sensitization to the hapten diphenylcyclopropenone (DPC). These receptors were obtained from a woman between 18 and 29 years old with alopecia areata. Some clones in this sample may be carry-over from other donors' samples. The CDR3 runs from the conserved cysteine through the conserved F or W. A D gene is named only where the DNA matches it firmly. For some rows the clone size is stated as once, few or many, or as a class when expanded; others skip it.

D,size,V,J,DNA,CDR3
NA,NA,TRBV4-2,TRBJ2-1,TGTGCCAGCAGCCGATCCAACGGCAATGAGCAGTTCTTC,CASSRSNGNEQFF
TRBD1,NA,TRBV20-1,TRBJ2-5,TGCAGTGCTACAGGGGGATTGGAGACCCAGTACTTC,CSATGGLETQYF
TRBD1,few,TRBV7-9,TRBJ1-1,TGTGCCAGCAGCTTACCATACAGGGGAGAAACTGAAGCTTTCTTT,CASSLPYRGETEAFF
NA,NA,TRBV2,TRBJ2-7,TGTGCCAGCAGTGAAGGCCCATCCTACGAGCAGTACTTC,CASSEGPSYEQYF
TRBD1,NA,TRBV27,TRBJ2-7,TGTGCCAGCAGTCCGGATAGGACAGGGAATCGCGAGCAGTACTTC,CASSPDRTGNREQYF
NA,few,TRBV4-1,TRBJ1-6,TGCGCCAGCAGCCAACAGGGGAGGAAGGTCGGATTT,CASSQQGRKVGF
NA,NA,TRBV11-1,TRBJ1-1,TGTGCCAGCAGCAACCTCCTGGGCACTGAAGCTTTCTTT,CASSNLLGTEAFF
NA,NA,TRBV29-1,TRBJ2-1,TGCAGCGTTGAGGGGTGGGGAACCTACAATGAGCAGTTCTTC,CSVEGWGTYNEQFF
TRBD1,many,TRBV9,TRBJ2-7,TGTGCCAGCAGCCCCGGAGACAGGGAATACGAGCAGTACTTC,CASSPGDREYEQYF
NA,once,TRBV11-2,TRBJ1-2,TGTGCCAGCAGCTTATACGGCTTAACTATGGGCTACACCTTC,CASSLYGLTMGYTF
NA,many,TRBV20-1,TRBJ2-1,TGCAGTGCCATAGCGACAGGTCTTGGCAATGAGCAGTTCTTC,CSAIATGLGNEQFF
TRBD1,NA,TRBV9,TRBJ2-2,TGTGCCAGCAGCCCTGAGGGGGCGTTGTCCGGGGAGCTGTTTTTT,CASSPEGALSGELFF
TRBD1,NA,TRBV7-2,TRBJ1-2,TGTGCCAGCAGCTTAGAGACCCGGGTCAGGGGGCGAGGTGGCTACACCTTC,CASSLETRVRGRGGYTF
NA,few,TRBV4-2,TRBJ1-4,TGTGCCAGCAGCCAACTGGTCGGTAGGGTAGAACTGTTTTTT,CASSQLVGRVELFF
NA,NA,TRBV27,TRBJ2-1,TGTGCCAGCAGTTTATCCTGGCCAAACCCATTCAATGAGCAGTTCTTC,CASSLSWPNPFNEQFF
NA,NA,TRBV7-2,TRBJ2-7,TGTGCCAGCCAACAGCGTCGAAGCAACGAGCAGTACTTC,CASQQRRSNEQYF
NA,NA,TRBV9,TRBJ2-5,TGTGCCAGCAGCCCCGGTTGGGGGGGGGCAGAGACCCAGTACTTC,CASSPGWGGAETQYF
TRBD2,NA,TRBV18,TRBJ2-7,TGTGCCAGCTCACCGTTTGCGGGGGAGGGCTACGAGCAGTACTTC,CASSPFAGEGYEQYF
NA,NA,TRBV4-1,TRBJ2-7,TGCGCCAGTAGAAGACTTAGCGCCCCGGCCTACGAGCAGTACTTC,CASRRLSAPAYEQYF
NA,few,TRBV5-1,TRBJ2-2,TGCGCCAGCAGGAAGGAGCCGGGGACCGGGGAGCTGTTTTTT,CASRKEPGTGELFF
TRBD1,NA,TRBV5-1,TRBJ1-4,TGCGCCAGCAGCCGGACAGGGAAGGCTAATGAAAAACTGTTTTTT,CASSRTGKANEKLFF
NA,NA,TRBV20-1,TRBJ1-6,TGCAGTGCTGATGACGGCAGGGGATCCAGTTCACCCCTCCACTTT,CSADDGRGSSSPLHF
NA,NA,TRBV7-9,TRBJ2-7,TGTGCCAGCAGCCGAAGCTCCTACGAGCAGTACTTC,CASSRSSYEQYF
NA,NA,TRBV29-1,TRBJ2-1,TGCAGCGTTGTAGGACCCTACAATGAGCAGTTCTTC,CSVVGPYNEQFF
TRBD1,NA,TRBV4-1,TRBJ1-2,TGCGCCAGCAGCCAAGAGACAGGGTCTCTTCTTAGGGGATACACCTTC,CASSQETGSLLRGYTF
TRBD2,NA,TRBV24-1,TRBJ2-3,TGTGCCACCAGGCCCACCCCTAGCGGGTCCCACCGAGATACGCAGTATTTT,CATRPTPSGSHRDTQYF
TRBD2,NA,TRBV4-1,TRBJ2-7,TGCGCCAGCAGCCAAGTTGAGGGACTAGCGGAATACGAGCAGTACTTC,CASSQVEGLAEYEQYF
NA,NA,TRBV24-1,TRBJ2-3,TGTGCCACCAGTGATCCACAGGGATATACGCAGTATTTT,CATSDPQGYTQYF
NA,few,TRBV6-2/TRBV6-3,TRBJ1-1,TGTGCCAGCAGGACAAGGACAGTTGAAGCTTTCTTT,CASRTRTVEAFF
TRBD2,few,TRBV30,TRBJ2-1,TGTGCCTGGAGCGGGACTAGCGGGAGGTATGAGCAGTTCTTC,CAWSGTSGRYEQFF
NA,NA,TRBV7-9,TRBJ2-7,TGTGCCAGCAGCCTACGGGCCTCCTACGAGCAGTACTTC,CASSLRASYEQYF
NA,few,TRBV7-9,TRBJ1-5,TGTGCCAGCAGCTTAGCAGGAGGTGTGCACCTCGGTCAGCCCCAGCATTTT,CASSLAGGVHLGQPQHF
TRBD2,NA,TRBV7-3,TRBJ2-1,TGTGCCAGCAGCCCCCAGGGACTAGCGGGAGGGGATGAGCAGTTCTTC,CASSPQGLAGGDEQFF
NA,NA,TRBV29-1,TRBJ2-2,TGCAGCTTCCTTCGGTCGAACACCGGGGAGCTGTTTTTT,CSFLRSNTGELFF
TRBD1,many,TRBV27,TRBJ1-1,TGTGCCAGCAAGGACAGGGCGCGAACTGAAGCTTTCTTT,CASKDRARTEAFF
NA,once,TRBV21-1,TRBJ1-4,TGTGCCAGCGTACACTCGGGACGCATTAATGAAAAACTGTTTTTT,CASVHSGRINEKLFF
TRBD2,few,TRBV4-2,TRBJ2-1,TGTGCCAGCAGCCTTGAATTAGGTTCGATGGTACTAGCGGACAATGAGCAGTTCTTC,CASSLELGSMVLADNEQFF
TRBD1,many,TRBV12-3/TRBV12-4,TRBJ2-7,TGTGCCAGCAGTTTGGGACAGGGCGAGCAGTACTTC,CASSLGQGEQYF
NA,few,TRBV4-3,TRBJ1-2,TGCGCCAGCAGCCAAATTGGCGGTGGCTACACCTTC,CASSQIGGGYTF
NA,NA,TRBV27,TRBJ2-7,TGTGCCAGCAGCCCGATGAGGGGGAGTTCCTACGAGCAGTACTTC,CASSPMRGSSYEQYF
TRBD2,NA,TRBV27,TRBJ2-5,TGTGCCAGCAGTTCGGGGGGTTACCAAGAGACCCAGTACTTC,CASSSGGYQETQYF
NA,few,TRBV27,TRBJ1-2,TGTGCCAGCAGTTTTAATGACAGGAGAGGTGGCTACACCTTC,CASSFNDRRGGYTF
NA,NA,TRBV6-1,TRBJ1-6,TGTGCCAGCAGTGACAGCAGGGGCTCCTATAATTCACCCCTCCACTTT,CASSDSRGSYNSPLHF
NA,once,TRBV29-1,TRBJ1-1,TGCAGCGTTGAACGGGAGGGCCGGGCGGATGAAGCTTTCTTT,CSVEREGRADEAFF
TRBD2,NA,TRBV4-2,TRBJ2-1,TGTGCCAGCAGCCAAGATTGGGCTAGCGGGGACAATGAGCAGTTCTTC,CASSQDWASGDNEQFF
TRBD1,few,TRBV5-1,TRBJ2-2,TGCGCCAGCAGCTTCCGGGACAGGGGTGATATCCGTACCGGGGAGCTGTTTTTT,CASSFRDRGDIRTGELFF
NA,few,TRBV11-2,TRBJ1-1,TGTGCCAGCAGCCCACCGTTGCGACACACTGAAGCTTTCTTT,CASSPPLRHTEAFF
TRBD1,NA,TRBV7-2,TRBJ2-5,TGTGCCAGCAGCCCCGACAGGGTAGGAGAGACCCAGTACTTC,CASSPDRVGETQYF
TRBD2,few,TRBV5-1,TRBJ2-1,TGCGCCAGCAGCTTGCTCGTGGGAGGGACCAATGAGCAGTTCTTC,CASSLLVGGTNEQFF
NA,few,TRBV21-1,TRBJ2-5,TGTGCCAGCAGCGGACCTTTAGCGGTCCAAGAGACCCAGTACTTC,CASSGPLAVQETQYF
TRBD1,few,TRBV29-1,TRBJ1-5,TGCAGCGTGAGGACAGGAGACAATCAGCCCCAGCATTTT,CSVRTGDNQPQHF
TRBD2,NA,TRBV2,TRBJ2-7,TGTGCCAGCAGTGAACGCGGACTAGCGATATACGAGCAGTACTTC,CASSERGLAIYEQYF
NA,many,TRBV5-1,TRBJ2-1,TGCGCCAGCAGCTTGTACAGGATGTACAATGAGCAGTTCTTC,CASSLYRMYNEQFF
NA,NA,TRBV12-3/TRBV12-4,TRBJ1-1,TGTGCCAGCAGTTTAGTGGCGGCCTGGAACACTGAAGCTTTCTTT,CASSLVAAWNTEAFF
TRBD2,NA,TRBV5-4,TRBJ2-3,TGTGCCAGCAGCTTGGGGCTAGCGGGGGGACCCGGACGCACAGATACGCAGTATTTT,CASSLGLAGGPGRTDTQYF
NA,few,TRBV9,TRBJ1-5,TGTGCCAGCAGCGTATCAGGGACGGGGGATCAGCCCCAGCATTTT,CASSVSGTGDQPQHF
TRBD1,NA,TRBV7-2,TRBJ1-1,TGTGCCAGCAGCCCCCCCTTCGGACAGGGAAACACTGAAGCTTTCTTT,CASSPPFGQGNTEAFF
NA,NA,TRBV2,TRBJ1-1,TGTGCCAGCCTTCGGAAGAACACTGAAGCTTTCTTT,CASLRKNTEAFF
TRBD2,NA,TRBV29-1,TRBJ2-3,TGCAGCATTGGCCCCGTAGCGGGAGTTGCAGCAGATACGCAGTATTTT,CSIGPVAGVAADTQYF